These T cell receptor beta chains were read from a single sample in a study of breast tumors, draining lymph nodes, adjacent tissues. MiXCR was run by TCRdb on the multiplex PCR reads, yielding one entry per CDR3 protein. The table shows some 120,000 distinct CDR3 sequences, with 20% occurring only once. Specimen: axillary lymph node tissue. The source is a female donor with breast cancer. Some clones in this sample may be carry-over from other donors' samples. Both conserved end residues are part of each CDR3. Each record gives: clone size, J gene, D gene, V gene, CDR3 DNA, CDR3 protein. A D gene is named only where the DNA matches it firmly. Clone size is not always given. Where it is, it says once, few, many or a class for expanded clones.

>many|TRBJ1-4|-|TRBV29-1
TGCAGCGTTGAAACAGGGTCGAATGAAAAACTGTTTTTT
CSVETGSNEKLFF
>many|TRBJ2-1|-|TRBV20-1
TGCAGTGCTAGAGACCCTTCAACCCAATACAATGAGCAGTTCTTC
CSARDPSTQYNEQFF
>many|TRBJ2-3|-|TRBV5-1
TGCGCCAGCAGCCCCCCCCTGTCAGACATGGGTACGCAGTATTTT
CASSPPLSDMGTQYF
>many|TRBJ1-2|-|TRBV3-1
TGTGCCAGCAGCCCGAGTTCTAACTATGGCTACACCTTC
CASSPSSNYGYTF
>-|TRBJ1-5|TRBD1|TRBV27
TGTGCCAGCAGTTTATTCGGAGGGACAGGAAGCAAGCCCCAGCATTTT
CASSLFGGTGSKPQHF
>many|TRBJ1-2|-|TRBV19
TGTGCCAGTGGGACGGACTACTATGGCTACACCTTC
CASGTDYYGYTF
>many|TRBJ2-3|-|TRBV7-2
TGTGCCAGCAGCTTATTGCCAGCGGGCACAGATACGCAGTATTTT
CASSLLPAGTDTQYF
>few|TRBJ1-4|TRBD1|TRBV6-2/TRBV6-3
TGTGCCAGCGGACGCCCGGGACAGCTGCTGTTTTTT
CASGRPGQLLFF
>many|TRBJ2-5|TRBD1|TRBV7-8
TGTGCCAGCAGCTTAGCTTTGGCAGGGGGCTTGGGGGAGACCCAGTACTTC
CASSLALAGGLGETQYF
>many|TRBJ1-2|-|TRBV5-1
TGCGCCAGCAGCTTGGATCTTACTTATGGCTACACCTTC
CASSLDLTYGYTF
>-|TRBJ2-1|TRBD2|TRBV30
TGTGCCTGGAAAAGAACTAGCGGGAGAATTGGGGATGAGCAGTTCTTC
CAWKRTSGRIGDEQFF
>many|TRBJ2-3|TRBD2|TRBV9
TGTGCCAGCAGCGTAGAAGCGGGGGGGAACACAGATACGCAGTATTTT
CASSVEAGGNTDTQYF
>many|TRBJ2-7|-|TRBV3-1
TGTGCCAGCAGCCAAATCAGAAACGAGCAGTACTTC
CASSQIRNEQYF
>-|TRBJ2-4|TRBD2|TRBV6-1
TGTGCCAGCATTGCGGGGGGAGTAGACATTCAGTACTTC
CASIAGGVDIQYF
>many|TRBJ2-5|TRBD1|TRBV10-1
TGCGCCAGCAGGCCGACAGGGTACCAAGAGACCCAGTACTTC
CASRPTGYQETQYF
>many|TRBJ2-1|-|TRBV4-2
TGTGCCAGCAGCCAAGCTGGTCCTTCCTACAATGAGCAGTTCTTC
CASSQAGPSYNEQFF
>many|TRBJ2-5|TRBD2|TRBV9
TGTGCCAGCAGCTCGAGCGGGAGCCTAGAGACCCAGTACTTC
CASSSSGSLETQYF
>many|TRBJ2-7|-|TRBV2
TGTGCCAGCAGTGAATCGTCGGGTAGCTCCTACGAGCAGTACTTC
CASSESSGSSYEQYF
>-|TRBJ1-6|-|TRBV6-5
TGTACCAGCAGGGCCTCGGGAGAGTATTCACCCCTCCACTTT
CTSRASGEYSPLHF
>many|TRBJ2-1|-|TRBV29-1
TGCGGCACACGACAGGGAGGCAATGAGCAGTTCTTC
CGTRQGGNEQFF
>many|TRBJ2-7|-|TRBV12-3/TRBV12-4
TGTGCCAGCAGTTTAGGACTAGGGCCCTACGAGCAGTACTTC
CASSLGLGPYEQYF
>many|TRBJ1-3|-|TRBV5-5
TGTGCCAGCAGCACCGGAGGGGGGAACACCATATATTTT
CASSTGGGNTIYF
>few|TRBJ2-2|-|TRBV27
TGTGCCAGCAGTTTATCGTTGGGGGACCCCAGCACCGGGGAGCTGTTTTTT
CASSLSLGDPSTGELFF
>-|TRBJ1-1|-|TRBV14
TGTGCCAGCAGCCAGGGGACGGACACTGAAGCTTTCTTT
CASSQGTDTEAFF
>many|TRBJ1-2|-|TRBV15
TGTGCCACCAGCAGAGACCCTGGGAATAACTATGGCTACACCTTC
CATSRDPGNNYGYTF
>many|TRBJ2-1|TRBD2|TRBV3-1
TGTGCCAGCAGCCCCGGAACTAGCGAATACAATGAGCAGTTCTTC
CASSPGTSEYNEQFF
>many|TRBJ2-1|-|TRBV29-1
TGCAGCGCATTCGGGGGATATACCTTGAGTGGGCAGTTCTTC
CSAFGGYTLSGQFF
>many|TRBJ1-4|-|TRBV5-1
TGCGCCAGCAGCTTGACAGGGAGTTTGGAAAAACTGTTTTTT
CASSLTGSLEKLFF
>many|TRBJ2-5|-|TRBV25-1
TGTGCCAGCAGTGATTCGGACGGACCGGGGGAGACCCAGTACTTC
CASSDSDGPGETQYF
>many|TRBJ2-6|-|TRBV4-1
TGCGCCAGCAGCCAAGATCTGCGGGGCTCTGGGGCCAACGTCCTGACTTTC
CASSQDLRGSGANVLTF
>-|TRBJ2-2|-|TRBV7-3
TGTGCCAGCAGCCCGGGACACTCCACCGGGGAGCTGTTTTTT
CASSPGHSTGELFF
>many|TRBJ2-7|TRBD1|TRBV29-1
TGCAGCGGCGGGACAGGGATTTACGAGCAGTACTTC
CSGGTGIYEQYF
>many|TRBJ2-7|-|TRBV10-2
TGCGCCAGCAGAGACTCTGGCTCCTACGAGCAGTACTTC
CASRDSGSYEQYF
>many|TRBJ2-1|TRBD1|TRBV11-2
TGTGCCAGCAGCAGGACAGGCAGCTCCTACAATGAGCAGTTCTTC
CASSRTGSSYNEQFF
>many|TRBJ1-2|-|TRBV15
TGTGCCACCAGCAGAGATCGAGGTAGTTATGGCTACACCTTC
CATSRDRGSYGYTF
>many|TRBJ2-3|TRBD1|TRBV6-5
TGTGCCAGCAGCTCAACCCGACAGGGGGCTTACACAGATACGCAGTATTTT
CASSSTRQGAYTDTQYF
>many|TRBJ2-7|-|TRBV20-1
TGCAGTGCTAGAGTGAGGGCCTACGAGCAGTACTTC
CSARVRAYEQYF
>-|TRBJ2-1|TRBD2|TRBV28
TGTGCCAGCAGTTTACGGGGACTAGCGGACAATGAGCAGTTCTTC
CASSLRGLADNEQFF
>many|TRBJ2-1|TRBD1|TRBV5-4
TGTGCCAGCAGTTTACAGGGGTCCCAGGGGAATGAGCAGTTCTTC
CASSLQGSQGNEQFF
>medium-sized|TRBJ2-2|TRBD2|TRBV10-2
TGCGCCAGCAGCGCCCTAGCGGGGACCGGGGAGCTGTTTTTT
CASSALAGTGELFF
>many|TRBJ2-3|TRBD1|TRBV11-3
TGTGCCAGCAGCTCGGGACAGCAGCAAGATACGCAGTATTTT
CASSSGQQQDTQYF
>many|TRBJ2-3|-|TRBV7-9
TGTGCCAGCAGCTCAGACAGAGCGAGAGATACGCAGTATTTT
CASSSDRARDTQYF
>-|TRBJ2-5|TRBD2|TRBV7-8
TGTGCCAGCAGCCAAGGACTAGGGCAAGAGACCCAGCACTTC
CASSQGLGQETQHF
>many|TRBJ2-7|-|TRBV7-2
TGTGCCAGCAGCTTTGTGTCCTACGAGCAGTACTTC
CASSFVSYEQYF
>-|TRBJ1-2|-|TRBV5-1
TGCGCCAGCAGCTTGGCCAGTCCCGGCAGGGACTATGGCTACACCTTC
CASSLASPGRDYGYTF
>many|TRBJ2-7|-|TRBV28
TGTGCCAGCAGTTTGCCCCGGTTAGCAAGGTACTTC
CASSLPRLARYF
>many|TRBJ1-2|-|TRBV19
TGTGCCAGTAGTATAGCAGTGGACAGTCCCTATGGCTACACCTTC
CASSIAVDSPYGYTF
>many|TRBJ2-7|TRBD1|TRBV5-1
TGCGCCAGTTCTCCGGGACAGGGGGCGCTTAGGTACGAGCAGTACTTC
CASSPGQGALRYEQYF
>many|TRBJ2-1|-|TRBV9
TGTGCCAGCAGCACCCGACCAGGGACGGGTATCAATGAGCAGTTCTTC
CASSTRPGTGINEQFF
>many|TRBJ2-2|-|TRBV20-1
TGCAGTGCTAGCCGAACAGGGCCGGTCACCGGGGAGCTGTTTTTT
CSASRTGPVTGELFF
>many|TRBJ1-2|-|TRBV15
TGTGCCACCAGCAGATCGGACATAACTGACTATGGCTACACCTTC
CATSRSDITDYGYTF
>-|TRBJ2-7|-|TRBV9
TGTGCCAGCGGCGCAACCGGGACCCCATCCTACGAGCAGTACTTC
CASGATGTPSYEQYF
>many|TRBJ2-3|-|TRBV10-1
TGCGCCAGCAGTGAGAACCTTTACACAGATACGCAGTATTTT
CASSENLYTDTQYF
>many|TRBJ2-3|TRBD1|TRBV14
TGTGCCAGCAGCCAAGGAAGGGGGCGTGATACGCAGTATTTT
CASSQGRGRDTQYF
>many|TRBJ2-5|TRBD2|TRBV7-3
TGTGCCAGCAGCAGCGGTAGCGGGAGGTGGGAGACCCAGTACTTC
CASSSGSGRWETQYF
>many|TRBJ2-1|TRBD2|TRBV7-6
TGTGCCAGCAGCCTAACTAGCGGGGCCAACAATGAGCAGTTCTTC
CASSLTSGANNEQFF
>many|TRBJ2-7|TRBD2|TRBV11-2
TGTGCCAGCATCCTAGCGGGAGACGAGCAGTACTTC
CASILAGDEQYF
>many|TRBJ2-7|TRBD1|TRBV9
TGTGCCAGCAGCGCCTCTATTCAACCGGGACAGGGGATGCAGTACTTC
CASSASIQPGQGMQYF
>many|TRBJ2-1|TRBD2|TRBV7-3
TGTGCCAGCAGCTTAATTGGCGGGAGGGCCGCAAACAATGAGCAGTTCTTC
CASSLIGGRAANNEQFF
>many|TRBJ2-2|-|TRBV29-1
TGCAGCGTTGAGCGTGGCGGGGAGCTGTTTTTT
CSVERGGELFF